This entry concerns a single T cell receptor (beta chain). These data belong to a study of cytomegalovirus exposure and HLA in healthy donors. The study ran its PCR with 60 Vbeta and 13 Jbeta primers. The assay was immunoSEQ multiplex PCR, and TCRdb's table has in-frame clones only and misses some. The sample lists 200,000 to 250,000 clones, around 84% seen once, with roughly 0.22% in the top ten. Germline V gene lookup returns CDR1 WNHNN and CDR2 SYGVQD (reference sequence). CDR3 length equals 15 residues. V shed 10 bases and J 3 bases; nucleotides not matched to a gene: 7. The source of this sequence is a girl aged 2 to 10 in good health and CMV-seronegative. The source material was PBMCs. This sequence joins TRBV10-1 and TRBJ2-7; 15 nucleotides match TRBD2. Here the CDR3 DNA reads TGCGCCACCGCCCGGGGACTAGCGGGGGGCTACGAGCAGTACTTC. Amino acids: CATARGLAGGYEQYF.